This TCR beta chain stems from a study of blood T cell repertoires in COVID-19. Overall study: Samples taken during acute and convalescent COVID-19 were collected in the United States, Italy and Spain. Sources were T cells, B-cell-depleted T cells, or PBMCs; the material itself was cDNA or gDNA.

In its sample, this clone was seen once. In the authors' methods: Amplification with reference gene primers provided the estimates of nucleated cell counts. Assay: immunoSEQ multiplex PCR; the TCRdb copy retains only in-frame clones and omits some. Clonal size and the V and J genes are those of that table, whereas D and trimming came from the DNA. The table includes about 59,000 clones, about 90% detected once. This CDR3 is built from 14 residues. The germline CDR1 and CDR2 sequences are SQVTM and ANQGSEA. The V gene end was trimmed by 3 bases and the J gene end by 5 bases; junction bases not matched to a gene: 8.

The source material was peripheral blood. The chain links TRBV29-1 to TRBJ2-5; 8 bases align to TRBD1. This receptor was taken from an older man in a cohort sampled during active COVID-19. The CDR3 sequence: CSVERDRGTETQYF. CDR3 DNA: TGCAGCGTTGAGAGAGACAGGGGTACGGAGACCCAGTACTTC.